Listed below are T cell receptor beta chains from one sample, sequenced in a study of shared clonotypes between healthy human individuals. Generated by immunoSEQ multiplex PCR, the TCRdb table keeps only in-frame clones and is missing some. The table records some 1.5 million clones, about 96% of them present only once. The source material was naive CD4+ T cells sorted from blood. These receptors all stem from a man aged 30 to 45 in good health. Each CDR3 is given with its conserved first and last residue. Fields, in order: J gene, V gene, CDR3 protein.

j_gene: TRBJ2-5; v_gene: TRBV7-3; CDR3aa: CASSLIGGREETQYF
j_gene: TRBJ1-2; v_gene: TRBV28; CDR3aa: CASSSTIYYTF
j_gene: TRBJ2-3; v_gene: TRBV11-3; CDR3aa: CASSARPTDTQYF
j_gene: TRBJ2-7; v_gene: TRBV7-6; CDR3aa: CASSSIMGSYEQYF
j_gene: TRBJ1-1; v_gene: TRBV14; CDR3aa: CASSPGGRDTEAFF
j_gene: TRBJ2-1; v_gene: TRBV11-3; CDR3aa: CASSLGVGSGSYNEQFF
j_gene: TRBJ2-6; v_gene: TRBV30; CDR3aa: CAWEWTGAGSGANVLTF
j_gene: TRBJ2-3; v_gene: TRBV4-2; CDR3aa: CASSQAPQGQGALPGRDTQYF
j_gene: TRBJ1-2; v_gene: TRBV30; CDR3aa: CAWNSGGSYTF
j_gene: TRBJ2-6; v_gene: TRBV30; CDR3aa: CAGAAGANVLTF
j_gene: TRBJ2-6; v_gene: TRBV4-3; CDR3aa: CASSQDSRSGANVLTF
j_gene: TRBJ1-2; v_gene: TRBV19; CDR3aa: CASSRNTGNPGGYTF
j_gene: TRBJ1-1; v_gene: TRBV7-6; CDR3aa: CASSRGGTEAFF
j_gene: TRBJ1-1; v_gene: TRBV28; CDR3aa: CASSLKVNTEAFF
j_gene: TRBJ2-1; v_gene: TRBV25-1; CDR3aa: CASSELRGTASGRGEQFF
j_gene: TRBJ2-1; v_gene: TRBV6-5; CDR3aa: CASTLLGGEQFF
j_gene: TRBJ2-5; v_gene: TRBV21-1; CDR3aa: CASSNHLYREGETQYF
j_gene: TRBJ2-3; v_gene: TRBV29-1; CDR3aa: CSVARGRADTQYF
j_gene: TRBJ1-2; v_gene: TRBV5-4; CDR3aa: CASSSSRALHYTF
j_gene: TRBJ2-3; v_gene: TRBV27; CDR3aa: CASSLRVASSTDTQYF
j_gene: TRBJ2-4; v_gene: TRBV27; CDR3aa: CASSPGWGAKNIQYF
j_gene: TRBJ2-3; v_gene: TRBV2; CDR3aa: CASSVGEGASTDTQYF
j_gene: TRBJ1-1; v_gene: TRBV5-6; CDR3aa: CASSLPTTGGTEAFF
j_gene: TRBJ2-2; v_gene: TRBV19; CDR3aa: CASSITTSGRARAGELFF
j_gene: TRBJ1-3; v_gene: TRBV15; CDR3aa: CATSRVGGGSGNTIYF
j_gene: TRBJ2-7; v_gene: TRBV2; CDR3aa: CASSFGTGGPYEQYF
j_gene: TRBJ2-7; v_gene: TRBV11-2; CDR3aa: CASSLRLVGHFYEQYF
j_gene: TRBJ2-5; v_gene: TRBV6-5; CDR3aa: CASASTQGARETQYF
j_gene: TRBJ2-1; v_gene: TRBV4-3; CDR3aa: CASSQARDNEQFF
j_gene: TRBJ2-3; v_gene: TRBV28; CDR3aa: CASTTVPTDTQYF
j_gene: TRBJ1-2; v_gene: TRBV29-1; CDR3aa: CSAPVQGGGRNYGYTF
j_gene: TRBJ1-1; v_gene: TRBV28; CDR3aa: CASSQGTAVEAFF
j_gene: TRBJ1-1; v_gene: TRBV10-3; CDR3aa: CATSSLRDRVINTEAFF
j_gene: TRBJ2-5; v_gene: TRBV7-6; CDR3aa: CASSLGLAGGQETQYF
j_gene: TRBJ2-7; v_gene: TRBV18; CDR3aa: CASSPLGGGNEQYF
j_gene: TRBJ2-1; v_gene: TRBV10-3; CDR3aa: CAISESNQGGFF
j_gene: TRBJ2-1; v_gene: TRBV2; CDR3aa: CASTPGHEQFF
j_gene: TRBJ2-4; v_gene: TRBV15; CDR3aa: CATTQGALAKNIQYF